A single sample is the source of the 23 T cell receptor beta chains below, sequenced in a study of cytomegalovirus exposure and HLA in healthy donors. PCR primers comprised 60 Vbeta and 13 Jbeta primers. Profiled with immunoSEQ multiplex PCR; TCRdb holds only in-frame clones, not every one. The sample comprises approximately 160,000 clones, 68% of which are singletons, and approximately 1.5% rests with the top ten. Sequenced sample: PBMCs. These receptors all come from a man aged 45 to 65 in good health and CMV-seronegative.

This sequence joins TRBV5-1 and TRBJ2-7; TRBD1 matches at 9 bases. The ends lost 0 bases at V and 2 bases at J; junction bases unmatched: 6. This CDR3 is 16 amino acids long. CDR1 is SGHRS and CDR2 is YFSETQ in the germline V gene. CDR3 coding DNA: TGCGCCAGCAGCTTGGCCGGGACAGGGATAACCTACGAGCAGTACTTC. As protein: CASSLAGTGITYEQYF.

The chain employs TRBV4-1 and TRBJ2-3, with 10 bases identical to TRBD2. J gave up 2 bases and V 4 bases, and 6 bases lay outside the gene matches. This CDR3 spans 16 amino acids. The germline V gene has CDR1 MGHRA and CDR2 YSYEKL. This CDR3 reads CASSRQLAGNTDTQYF. CDR3 bases: TGCGCCAGCAGCCGCCAACTAGCGGGAAACACAGATACGCAGTATTTT.

The V call is TRBV4-1, the J call TRBJ2-7, with a possible D match to TRBD2 (5 bases). V lost 0 bases and J 9 bases, leaving 12 bases between the germline ends. The CDR3 runs 13 residues. The germline V gene has CDR1 MGHRA and CDR2 YSYEKL. CDR3 bases: TGCGCCAGCAGCCAAGATGACGCCGGGGTGCAGTACTTC. Translation gives CASSQDDAGVQYF.

This sequence joins TRBV6-5 and TRBJ1-3; D remains unclear. The CDR3 spans 15 residues. Germline V gene lookup returns CDR1 MNHEY and CDR2 SVGAGI. The germline V and J ends were trimmed by 0 bases and 0 bases, with 6 bases remaining between them. Here the CDR3 DNA reads TGTGCCAGCAGTTACTCCCACATCTCTGGAAACACCATATATTTT. It encodes CASSYSHISGNTIYF.

The chain employs TRBV27 and TRBJ1-3; 8 nucleotides line up with TRBD1. The CDR3 length is 17 residues. Unmatched junction bases numbered 11, after V lost 6 bases and J lost 1 base. Per germline, CDR1 MNHEY and CDR2 SMNVEV (reference sequence). CDR3 sequence: CASSPRDRRLSGNTIYF. DNA for the CDR3: TGTGCCAGCAGCCCAAGGGACAGGCGCTTATCTGGAAACACCATATATTTT.

The genes are TRBV7-6 and TRBJ2-7, with a possible D match to TRBD1 (6 bases). The V and J ends lost 1 base and 4 bases respectively, with 14 bases between them. CDR3 size: 15 residues. Looked up from germline, CDR1 is SGHVS and CDR2 is FNYEAQ. The CDR3 DNA sequence: TGTGCCAGCAGCTTAGTTGGGGGCGCTTTGTACGAGCAGTACTTC. This translates into CASSLVGGALYEQYF.

Only one count was recorded for this clone. CDR3 DNA sequence: TGTGCCAGCTCACCACGCTCAGGGGAGGATACGCAGTATTTT. This gives the protein CASSPRSGEDTQYF. The gene calls are TRBV18 and TRBJ2-3; tentative D call: TRBD1 (6 bases). V was clipped by 1 base and J by 6 bases, with 11 bases between them. Germline lookup yields CDR1 KGHSH and CDR2 LQKENI. The CDR3 covers 14 residues.

The chain has TRBV7-3 and TRBJ2-5, with D tentatively TRBD1 (5 bases). This CDR3 spans 15 amino acids. Looked up from germline, CDR1 is SGHTA and CDR2 is FQGTGA. The V end lost 5 bases, the J end lost 3 bases, and 16 bases lay between the germline ends. CDR3: CASSPRAGQKETQYF. The CDR3 nucleotides read TGTGCCAGCAGCCCCCGCGCAGGGCAAAAAGAGACCCAGTACTTC.

This clone was seen only a few times. This chain uses TRBV7-9 with TRBJ1-4; D perhaps matches TRBD1 (6 bases). CDR1 is SEHNR, CDR2 FQNEAQ, per germline (reference sequence). With 5 bases removed from V and 5 bases from J, the gap between germline ends came to 12 bases. The CDR3 spans 14 residues. This CDR3 is CASSPDRWNEKLFF. The CDR3, as DNA: TGTGCCAGCAGCCCGGACAGATGGAATGAAAAACTGTTTTTT.

The chain joins TRBV4-1 to TRBJ1-5; the D is unclear. V was trimmed by 5 bases and J by 4 bases, leaving 6 bases between them. The CDR3 loop spans 12 amino acids. Germline CDR1 and CDR2: MGHRA and YSYEKL. The CDR3 loop is CASSFHNQPQHF. Written as DNA, the CDR3 is TGCGCCAGCAGCTTCCATAATCAGCCCCAGCATTTT.

The CDR3 is CASSEYSGETEAFF. The DNA for the CDR3 is TGTGCCAGCAGTGAATACTCAGGGGAGACTGAAGCTTTCTTT. This chain links TRBV2 with TRBJ1-1; weak D call: TRBD1 (6 bases). The V gene's germline CDR1 is SNHLY and CDR2 FYNNEI. The CDR3 has 14 residues. V lost 2 bases, J lost 5 bases, and 12 bases lay in between.

This clone was detected a few times. The chain links TRBV7-2 to TRBJ2-1, with TRBD2 identical over 9 bases. Unmatched junction bases numbered 10, after V lost 1 base and J lost 9 bases. Per germline, CDR1 SGHTA and CDR2 FQGNSA. The CDR3 runs 16 residues. DNA for the CDR3: TGTGCCAGCAGCTTAGGAGGTAGCGGGGGCCGGGGTGAGCAGTTCTTC. This encodes CASSLGGSGGRGEQFF.

The chain links TRBV20-1 to TRBJ2-7, with D uncertain. Deletions cut 6 bases from V and 1 base from J, with 4 bases between. Germline V gene data show CDR1 as DFQATT and CDR2 as SNEGSKA (reference sequence). CDR3 size: 10 residues. In DNA, the CDR3 is TGCAGTGCCCGGTCCTACGAGCAGTACTTC. Its translation: CSARSYEQYF.

The rearrangement joins TRBV5-1 to TRBJ1-1; tentative D call: TRBD1 (5 bases). CDR3 length: 14 amino acids. Germline CDR1 SGHRS, CDR2 YFSETQ. V dropped 0 bases and J dropped 4 bases, with 10 bases sitting between them. The DNA of the CDR3 is TGCGCCAGCAGCTTGGTGGGGCTGGGCACTGAAGCTTTCTTT. Residues: CASSLVGLGTEAFF.

V is TRBV7-2 and J is TRBJ2-3, with D maybe TRBD1 (5 bases). The V end lost 0 bases, the J end lost 2 bases, and 9 bases lay between the germline ends. The germline V gene has CDR1 SGHTA and CDR2 FQGNSA. The CDR3 sequence is 15 residues long. CDR3 in DNA: TGTGCCAGCAGCTTAGCCGGACACTTCACAGATACGCAGTATTTT. Translation: CASSLAGHFTDTQYF.

The chain recombines TRBV2 with TRBJ2-7, with TRBD2 as a possible D gene (6 bases). Trimming removed 6 bases from V and 1 base from J, with 10 bases in between. The CDR3 sequence is 13 residues long. Germline CDR1 reads SNHLY; CDR2 reads FYNNEI. CDR3 nucleotides: TGTGCCAGCAGCCCCGGGACTTCCTACGAGCAGTACTTC. It codes for CASSPGTSYEQYF.

The chain links TRBV5-6 to TRBJ2-5, with D possibly matching TRBD1 (6 bases). TRBJ2-7 matches the DNA end more closely, so the J call is doubtful. The germline V gene has CDR1 SGHDT and CDR2 YYEEEE. This CDR3 contains 14 residues. The chain's CDR3 is CASTYGQYAYEQYF. In DNA form, the CDR3 reads TGTGCCAGCACCTACGGACAGTATGCCTACGAGCAGTACTTC.

The chain is built from TRBV5-1 and TRBJ1-2; 10 bases match TRBD1. Germline V CDR1 and CDR2: SGHRS, YFSETQ. The CDR3 has 13 residues. J gave up 8 bases and V 4 bases, and 5 bases lay outside the gene matches. As DNA, the CDR3 is TGCGCCAGCAGCCCGGACAGGGGGAGAGGCTACACCTTC. Translation gives CASSPDRGRGYTF.

The rearrangement joins TRBV19 to TRBJ2-1; 8 bases line up with TRBD1. Trimming at V came to 2 bases and at J to 7 bases, leaving 7 bases not matched to a gene. Per germline, CDR1 LNHDA and CDR2 SQIVND (reference sequence). The CDR3 contains 15 residues. For the CDR3, the DNA is TGTGCCAGTAGTATACCCCAGGGGGCGAGGAATGAGCAGTTCTTC. Residues: CASSIPQGARNEQFF.

The chain uses TRBV27 and TRBJ2-5; the match to TRBD1 covers 7 bases. The CDR3 has 13 amino acids. V lost 7 bases to trimming and J lost 5 bases; unmatched junction nucleotides: 7. From germline, CDR1 is MNHEY and CDR2 SMNVEV (reference sequence). CDR3 in amino acids: CASNRQGQETQYF. CDR3 DNA sequence: TGTGCCAGCAATCGACAGGGACAGGAGACCCAGTACTTC.

The chain joins TRBV10-2 to TRBJ1-4, with D possibly being TRBD1 (5 bases). Germline assignment: CDR1 WSHSY and CDR2 SAAADI. Trimming cost V 7 bases and J 3 bases, with 9 bases left between them. The CDR3 sequence is 13 residues long. The CDR3 DNA reads TGCGCCAGCAAAGGGGATCCTAATGAAAAACTGTTTTTT. It specifies CASKGDPNEKLFF.

In its sample, this clone was seen once. This chain uses TRBV7-9 with TRBJ1-1; no reliable D call. The CDR3 is 12 residues long. Germline CDR1 is SEHNR and CDR2 is FQNEAQ (reference sequence). The CDR3 DNA reads as TGTGCGGTTCCGGAGGATGCCACTGAAGCTTTCTTT. The encoded protein is CAVPEDATEAFF.

The chain joins TRBV11-2 to TRBJ1-6; D gene ambiguous. There are 16 residues in the CDR3. Germline V gene lookup returns CDR1 SGHAT and CDR2 FQNNGV. The V end lost 0 bases, the J end lost 3 bases, and 9 bases lay between the germline ends. This CDR3 is CASSLESGFYNSPLHF. CDR3 nucleotide sequence: TGTGCCAGCAGCTTAGAATCGGGTTTCTATAATTCACCCCTCCACTTT.